This T cell receptor beta chain was sequenced in a study of blood T cells in healthy people across ages. A J-beta primer mix and a sample-barcoded 5' primer were used in a second PCR of about 7 to 11 cycles. TCRdb re-called the 5' RACE reads with MiXCR, one entry per CDR3 protein. This table has 1 million to 1.2 million distinct CDR3 sequences, about two fifths appearing once. Study-wide points: Because sorting was not performed, PBMCs prevented conclusive naive versus antigen-experienced comparison. The percentage of naive T cells correlated strongly with TCR beta diversity.

This clonotype has more than one count but fewer than ten. What it binds is unknown. CDR3 length: 14 amino acids. The germline gives CDR1 MNHEY, CDR2 SMNVEV (reference sequence). The V end lost 2 bases, the J end lost 5 bases, and 9 bases lay between the germline ends. Material: blood. The rearrangement links TRBV27 to TRBJ2-2; weak D call: TRBD2 (6 bases). This TCR was sampled from a man in his late teens or twenties in good health. CDR3 residues: CASSLREPTGELFF. Written as DNA, the CDR3 is TGTGCCAGCAGTTTACGGGAGCCTACCGGGGAGCTGTTTTTT.